These 25 T cell receptor beta chains were all obtained from the same sample, sequenced in a study of T-cell memory formation after mild COVID-19. TCRdb itself ran the 5' RACE reads through MiXCR, one entry per CDR3 protein. The top ten clones hold around 8.4% of a sample with 350,000 to 450,000 distinct CDR3 sequences, 20% of them seen once. Sequenced: PBMCs or a T cell subset sorted from them (not recorded which). These receptors were collected from an adult woman who had mild COVID-19 (a few samples of this study predate the infection). Cell type and time point are not known.

This clonotype was counted only a few times. The chain combines TRBV12-3 or TRBV12-4 with TRBJ1-2; D ambiguous. The ends were cut back, 3 bases at V and 4 bases at J, with 12 bases in the middle. This CDR3 region has 14 residues. The CDR3 here is CASSLPGVTYGYTF. The CDR3, as DNA: TGTGCCAGCAGTTTGCCCGGGGTTACCTATGGCTACACCTTC.

This clonotype has just a few counts. This chain uses TRBV7-2 with TRBJ1-1; maybe TRBD1 (6 bases). V dropped 6 bases and J dropped 0 bases, with 11 bases sitting between them. The CDR3 extends over 14 amino acids. Looked up from germline, CDR1 is SGHTA and CDR2 is FQGNSA. The CDR3 spells CASRPGHMNTEAFF. In DNA, the CDR3 is TGTGCCAGCAGACCGGGACACATGAACACTGAAGCTTTCTTT. Full variable domain (rest looked up from reference TRBV7-2 and TRBJ1-1): GAGVSQSPSNKVTEKGKDVELRCDPISGHTALYWYRQSLGQGLEFLIYFQGNSAPDKSGLPSDRFSAERTGGSVSTLTIQRTQQEDSAVYLCASRPGHMNTEAFFGQGTRLTVV.

This chain links TRBV29-1 with TRBJ2-7; D may correspond to TRBD1 or TRBD2 (6 bases each). Trimming pared 4 bases from V and 12 bases from J, leaving 25 bases between. Germline lookup yields CDR1 SQVTM and CDR2 ANQGSEA. The CDR3 covers 14 residues. This chain's CDR3 is CSVVGGRQLGERYF. Written as DNA, the CDR3 is TGCAGCGTTGTGGGGGGCCGACAGTTAGGGGAGAGGTACTTC.

In this sample, this clonotype turned up a few times. The rearrangement uses TRBV25-1 and TRBJ2-2, with a possible D match to TRBD2 (5 bases). There are 13 residues in the CDR3. Germline V gene sequence: CDR1 MGHDK, CDR2 SYGVNS. V lost 7 bases, J lost 4 bases, and 10 bases lay in between. The CDR3 spells CASMGVLTGELFF. The CDR3, as DNA: TGTGCCAGCATGGGAGTCCTCACCGGGGAGCTGTTTTTT.

This chain joins TRBV2 and TRBJ2-3; 14 bases are shared with TRBD2. J lost 5 bases, V lost 6 bases, and 4 bases had no gene match. Looked up from germline, CDR1 is SNHLY and CDR2 is FYNNEI. The CDR3 has 15 amino acids. The CDR3 protein is CASRRGLAGGDTQYF. CDR3 DNA: TGTGCCAGCAGAAGAGGACTAGCGGGAGGAGATACGCAGTATTTT.

This clonotype was seen a handful of times. CDR3 loop: CSARGRAETQYF. CDR3 nucleotides: TGCAGTGCTAGGGGGAGGGCGGAGACCCAGTACTTC. The chain combines TRBV20-1 with TRBJ2-5; 7 bases map to TRBD2. V dropped 3 bases and J dropped 5; count of bases not matched to a gene: 3. CDR3 size: 12 residues. Germline-derived CDR1 and CDR2 are DFQATT and SNEGSKA (reference sequence).

The rearrangement uses TRBV18 and TRBJ1-2; the match to TRBD1 covers 7 bases. V trimming: 3 bases; J trimming: 2 bases; junction bases outside the gene matches: 9. This CDR3 comprises 16 residues. Germline assignment: CDR1 KGHSH and CDR2 LQKENI. In nucleotides, the CDR3 is TGTGCCAGCTCACCTCTGACGACAGGGACGAACTATGGCTACACCTTC. This translates into CASSPLTTGTNYGYTF.

The CDR3 sequence: CASSSSPLSTDTQYF. As DNA, the CDR3 is TGTGCCAGCAGCTCCTCTCCTCTTAGCACAGATACGCAGTATTTT. The J gene is TRBJ2-3, the V gene TRBV7-9; D unresolved. Germline assignment: CDR1 SEHNR and CDR2 FQNEAQ (reference sequence). V was pared by 4 bases and J by 0 bases, with 11 bases between. The CDR3 has 15 residues. Full variable domain (missing parts from reference TRBV7-9 and TRBJ2-3): DTGVSQNPRHKITKRGQNVTFRCDPISEHNRLYWYRQTLGQGPEFLTYFQNEAQLEKSRLLSDRFSAERPKGSFSTLEIQRTEQGDSAMYLCASSSSPLSTDTQYFGPGTRLTVL.

The table lists this clonotype with a few counts. This chain connects TRBV5-1 to TRBJ1-1; D perhaps matches TRBD1 (5 bases). This CDR3 region has 14 residues. CDR1 and CDR2 (germline): SGHRS, YFSETQ. Trimming left V 1 base short and J 2 bases short, with 9 bases between. The CDR3 reads CASSLWDLNTEAFF. CDR3 DNA: TGCGCCAGCAGCTTGTGGGACCTCAACACTGAAGCTTTCTTT. The whole variable domain, filled in from reference TRBV5-1 and TRBJ1-1, reads KAGVTQTPRYLIKTRGQQVTLSCSPISGHRSVSWYQQTPGQGLQFLFEYFSETQRNKGNFPGRFSGRQFSNSRSEMNVSTLELGDSALYLCASSLWDLNTEAFFGQGTRLTVV.

V gene TRBV28 combines with J gene TRBJ1-3; possible D gene TRBD1, 6 bases. Germline CDR1 reads MDHEN; CDR2 reads SYDVKM. This CDR3 has 18 amino acids. The V and J ends lost 6 bases and 0 bases respectively, with 21 bases between them. CDR3 nucleotide sequence: TGTGCCAGCAGCCAAGGGGGTTTCAGGTTACGCTCTGGAAACACCATATATTTT. Its translation: CASSQGGFRLRSGNTIYF.

This clonotype has a handful of counts. The chain couples TRBV29-1 to TRBJ2-5; 7 nucleotides agree with TRBD2. CDR3 length: 13 residues. Germline values: CDR1 SQVTM, CDR2 ANQGSEA. The V gene end was trimmed by 3 bases and the J gene end by 5 bases; junction bases not matched to a gene: 6. The CDR3, as DNA: TGCAGCGTTGAGGGACTAACCCGCGAGACCCAGTACTTC. Encoded protein: CSVEGLTRETQYF.

The CDR3 DNA reads TGTGCCAGCACTCAAGGAGGGGGCGAACGTGGCATTCAGTACTTC. Its translation is CASTQGGGERGIQYF. This chain joins TRBV6-1 and TRBJ2-4; D is perhaps TRBD1 (7 bases). This CDR3 has 15 residues. Germline V gene sequence: CDR1 MNHNS, CDR2 SASEGT. V lost 7 bases and J 9 bases, leaving 22 bases between the germline ends.

This clonotype turned up a few times. This sequence joins TRBV2 and TRBJ2-7, with TRBD1 matching 12 bases. This CDR3 is built from 15 residues. The ends lost 6 bases at V and 2 bases at J; junction bases unmatched: 5. CDR1 SNHLY and CDR2 FYNNEI come from the germline V gene. The CDR3 here is CASRAGTGGTYEQYF. CDR3 sequence (DNA): TGTGCCAGCAGGGCCGGGACAGGGGGCACCTACGAGCAGTACTTC.

In its sample, this clonotype was seen a few times. The rearrangement joins TRBV4-2 to TRBJ2-7; D gene uncertain. Germline V gives CDR1 LGHNA, CDR2 YNFKEQ. The V gene lost 4 bases and the J gene lost 2 bases, with 15 bases spanning the gap. CDR3 length equals 15 residues. The CDR3 loop reads CASSRYDSRTYEQYF. The CDR3 bases are TGTGCCAGCAGCCGATACGACTCCCGAACCTACGAGCAGTACTTC.

The table lists this clonotype with a few counts. The gene calls are TRBV12-3 or TRBV12-4 and TRBJ2-1; 9 positions agree with TRBD2. CDR3 length: 18 residues. The V and J ends lost 3 bases and 7 bases, in that order; junction bases with no gene match: 16. This CDR3 is CASSLASGILGGGNEQFF. The CDR3 DNA sequence: TGTGCCAGCAGTTTGGCTAGCGGGATACTGGGGGGTGGGAATGAGCAGTTCTTC.

This chain links TRBV4-3 with TRBJ1-1; the match to TRBD1 covers 8 bases. CDR1 and CDR2 (germline): LGHNA, YSLEER. The CDR3 length is 15 residues. The V and J ends lost 0 bases and 3 bases, in that order; junction bases with no gene match: 3. The CDR3 sequence is CASSQDPTGDTEAFF. CDR3 sequence (DNA): TGCGCCAGCAGCCAAGACCCGACAGGGGACACTGAAGCTTTCTTT.

J is TRBJ1-1 and V is TRBV7-9; D remains ambiguous. Per germline, CDR1 SEHNR and CDR2 FQNEAQ (reference sequence). The length of the CDR3 is 15 residues. V was trimmed by 5 bases and J by 3 bases, leaving 16 bases between them. In DNA form, the CDR3 reads TGTGCCAGCAGCCAGCCCGGACCCCCAGACACTGAAGCTTTCTTT. It translates to CASSQPGPPDTEAFF.

This chain links TRBV7-9 with TRBJ2-3; D is unclear. The CDR3 covers 16 residues. V lost 5 bases and J lost 2, with 17 bases in between. Germline V gene lookup returns CDR1 SEHNR and CDR2 FQNEAQ (reference sequence). The CDR3 loop reads CASSGPWWQLTDTQYF. CDR3 DNA: TGTGCCAGCAGCGGCCCCTGGTGGCAGCTCACAGATACGCAGTATTTT.

The chain is built from TRBV7-9 and TRBJ2-1, with 10 bases aligning to TRBD1. Germline-derived CDR1 and CDR2 are SEHNR and FQNEAQ (reference sequence). There are 14 residues in the CDR3. Trimming took 7 bases from V and 6 from J; bases not matched to a gene: 6. CDR3 in DNA: TGTGCCAGCAAGGGGACAGGGGACGGCAATGAGCAGTTCTTC. It yields the protein CASKGTGDGNEQFF.

This clonotype was picked up a small number of times. The V call is TRBV19, the J call TRBJ1-5; no reliable D call. Germline V gene data show CDR1 as LNHDA and CDR2 as SQIVND (reference sequence). This CDR3 is 14 amino acids long. V dropped 4 bases and J dropped 1 base, with 8 bases sitting between them. The CDR3 sequence is CASSRSLSNQPQHF. The CDR3 DNA follows: TGTGCCAGTAGTAGGAGTTTAAGCAATCAGCCCCAGCATTTT.

This clonotype was recorded a few times. This chain's CDR3 is CASKGGLYYEQFF. DNA of the CDR3: TGTGCCAGCAAGGGAGGGCTTTACTATGAGCAGTTCTTC. V and J are TRBV6-6 and TRBJ2-1; 7 nucleotides agree with TRBD2. The trim removed 7 bases at V and 8 bases at J, leaving 8 bases unmatched. This CDR3 comprises 13 residues. Germline V CDR1 and CDR2: MNHNY, SVGAGI (reference sequence).

Only a few counts were recorded for this clonotype. V gene TRBV7-9 combines with J gene TRBJ2-3; 7 bases line up with TRBD2. The CDR3 loop spans 15 amino acids. The V gene's germline CDR1 is SEHNR and CDR2 FQNEAQ (reference sequence). Losses at the gene ends were 4 bases for V and 1 base for J; bases not matched to a gene: 5. This CDR3 is CASSWGGSGTDTQYF. CDR3 DNA sequence: TGTGCCAGCAGCTGGGGGGGTAGCGGCACAGATACGCAGTATTTT.

This clonotype was seen a handful of times. This chain uses TRBV6-5 with TRBJ2-7; D might be TRBD1 (6 bases). In germline, CDR1 is MNHEY, CDR2 SVGAGI. The CDR3 sequence is 13 residues long. V was cut by 6 bases and J by 6 bases, with 15 bases left in between. The DNA for the CDR3 is TGTGCCAGCAGAAACACTCTACAGGGCGAGCAGTACTTC. Translating gives CASRNTLQGEQYF.

There are a few counts of this clonotype. The rearrangement links TRBV6-5 to TRBJ1-6, with 10 nucleotides matching TRBD1. Germline V gene data show CDR1 as MNHEY and CDR2 as SVGAGI. Trimming removed 7 bases from V and 8 bases from J; junction bases left unmatched: 11. This CDR3 contains 16 residues. CDR3 sequence (DNA): TGTGCCAGCACTCTCACGACAGGGGGCGGGTATTCACCCCTCCACTTT. Protein product: CASTLTTGGGYSPLHF.

The chain has TRBV10-3 and TRBJ2-7, with no clear D. V lost 0 bases and J lost 6, with 12 bases in between. Germline CDR1 ENHRY, CDR2 SYGVKD. This CDR3 contains 14 residues. The CDR3 protein is CAISESQARCEQYF. The DNA of the CDR3 is TGTGCCATCAGTGAGTCTCAAGCCCGGTGCGAGCAGTACTTC.